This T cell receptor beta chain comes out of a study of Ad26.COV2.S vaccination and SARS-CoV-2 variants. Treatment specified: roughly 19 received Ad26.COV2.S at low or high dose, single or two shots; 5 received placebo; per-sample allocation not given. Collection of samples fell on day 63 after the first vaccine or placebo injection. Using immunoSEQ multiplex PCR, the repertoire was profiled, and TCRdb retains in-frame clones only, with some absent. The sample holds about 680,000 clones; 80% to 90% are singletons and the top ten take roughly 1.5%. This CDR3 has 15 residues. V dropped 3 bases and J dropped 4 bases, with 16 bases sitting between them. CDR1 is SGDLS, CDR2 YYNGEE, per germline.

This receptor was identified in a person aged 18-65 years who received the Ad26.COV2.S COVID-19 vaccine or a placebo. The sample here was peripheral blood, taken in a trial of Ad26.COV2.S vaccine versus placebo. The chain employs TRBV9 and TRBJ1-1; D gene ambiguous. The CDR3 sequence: CASSGGTTRATEAFF. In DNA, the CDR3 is TGTGCCAGCAGCGGCGGAACGACCCGTGCCACTGAAGCTTTCTTT.